This T cell receptor beta chain was sequenced for a study of blood T cells in healthy people across ages. Together with a sample-barcoded 5' primer, a J-beta primer mix was included in a second PCR lasting about 7 to 11 cycles. TCRdb itself ran the 5' RACE reads through MiXCR, one entry per CDR3 protein. Here the sample spans 1.5 million to 2 million distinct CDR3 sequences, about 30% being singletons. Germline V gene lookup returns CDR1 DFQATT and CDR2 SNEGSKA (reference sequence). The CDR3 sequence is 15 residues long. Trimming took 5 bases from V and 2 from J; bases not matched to a gene: 9. The sequence was obtained from a woman aged 25 to 39 in good health. The chain joins TRBV20-1 to TRBJ2-1, with 7 bases fitting TRBD2. The specimen was blood. Written as DNA, the CDR3 is TGCAGTGCTGGGGGGGGGTCCATAACCTACAATGAGCAGTTCTTC. Translated, it gives CSAGGGSITYNEQFF.